The 23 T cell receptor beta chains below all came from one sample that was sequenced in a study of identical twins. TCRdb used MiXCR to reprocess the 5' RACE reads, holding one entry per CDR3 protein. This table has more than 1.5 million distinct CDR3 sequences, about 32% appearing once. The material sequenced was cord blood. These receptors all come from a newborn girl in good health.

The gene calls are TRBV2 and TRBJ2-1; D ambiguous. CDR3 size: 14 residues. The V end lost 4 bases, the J end lost 0 bases, and 7 bases lay between the germline ends. Per germline, CDR1 SNHLY and CDR2 FYNNEI. The CDR3: CASSGILSYNEQFF. The CDR3 nucleotides are TGTGCCAGCAGTGGGATCCTCTCCTACAATGAGCAGTTCTTC.

The genes are TRBV7-9 and TRBJ2-1; D may be TRBD2 (7 bases). The germline CDR1 and CDR2 sequences are SEHNR and FQNEAQ (reference sequence). The CDR3 has 17 amino acids. Trimming removed 5 bases from V and 2 bases from J, with 19 bases in between. The CDR3 DNA sequence: TGTGCCAGCAGCCCGGGTTGGAGGGGGGGGACCTACAATGAGCAGTTCTTC. Translating it yields CASSPGWRGGTYNEQFF.

Ten or more counts support this clonotype. The chain recombines TRBV20-1 with TRBJ2-7, with D possibly matching TRBD2 (6 bases). Germline V gives CDR1 DFQATT, CDR2 SNEGSKA (reference sequence). Trimming took off 1 base at V and 4 bases at J, with 14 bases between the two ends. CDR3 length: 14 amino acids. The CDR3 DNA sequence: TGCAGTGCTAGAGGAATTAGCGGAGGATACGAGCAGTACTTC. Its translation is CSARGISGGYEQYF.

This clonotype was detected a few times. The J gene is TRBJ2-1, the V gene TRBV7-2; D is perhaps TRBD2 (5 bases). CDR3 size: 13 residues. Trimming took 5 bases from V and 12 from J, leaving 17 bases between them. CDR1 SGHTA and CDR2 FQGNSA come from the germline V gene. CDR3 DNA sequence: TGTGCCAGCAGCCCGATAGCGCGTAGTGGGCAGTTCTTC. Its protein is CASSPIARSGQFF.

The DNA of the CDR3 is TGTGCCAGCAGCCCAGGTCTAGCGGGGGCCATGAACACCGGGGAGCTGTTTTTT. This sequence encodes CASSPGLAGAMNTGELFF. The chain employs TRBV3-1 and TRBJ2-2, with 10 bases fitting TRBD2. Germline V lookup: CDR1 LGHDT, CDR2 YNNKEL (reference sequence). The trim removed 4 bases at V and 1 base at J, leaving 9 bases unmatched. This CDR3 spans 18 amino acids.

The chain couples TRBV28 to TRBJ2-1; 15 nucleotides agree with TRBD2. The J call may not be correct, given that the DNA end is closer to TRBJ2-7. Germline CDR1 and CDR2: MDHEN and SYDVKM. This CDR3 contains 19 residues. CDR3 protein: CASSLFGTSGRSSYNEQYF. CDR3 coding DNA: TGTGCCAGCAGTTTATTTGGGACTAGCGGGAGGAGCTCCTACAATGAGCAGTACTTC.

In this sample, this clonotype turned up a few times. The V and J genes are TRBV28 and TRBJ1-4; 7 nucleotides align to TRBD1. Losses at the gene ends were 6 bases for V and 2 bases for J; bases not matched to a gene: 6. The length of the CDR3 is 15 residues. Germline V gene data show CDR1 as MDHEN and CDR2 as SYDVKM. As DNA, the CDR3 is TGTGCCAGCAGGTCACAGGGGATTACTAATGAAAAACTGTTTTTT. Its translation is CASRSQGITNEKLFF.

In its sample, this clonotype was seen a few times. The V call is TRBV3-1, the J call TRBJ2-7; D unclear. The J call may be in error: the DNA end matches TRBJ2-5 better. The CDR3 runs to 12 residues. Germline CDR1 reads LGHDT; CDR2 reads YNNKEL (reference sequence). The CDR3 nucleotides are TGTGCCAGCAGCCAAGGGGCTCAGACCCAGTACTTC. Amino acids: CASSQGAQTQYF.

The chain links TRBV20-1 to TRBJ2-5; 7 bases fit TRBD2. The CDR3 totals 14 residues. Germline lookup yields CDR1 DFQATT and CDR2 SNEGSKA (reference sequence). The trim removed 4 bases at V and 2 bases at J, leaving 7 bases unmatched. The CDR3 DNA follows: TGCAGTGCTACCCATCACGGGGGGCAAGAGACCCAGTACTTC. Protein: CSATHHGGQETQYF.

The rearrangement links TRBV6-6 to TRBJ2-7; TRBD1 aligns across 7 bases. Trimming at V came to 2 bases and at J to 7 bases, leaving 11 bases not matched to a gene. The CDR3 length is 15 residues. Germline-derived CDR1 and CDR2 are MNHNY and SVGAGI (reference sequence). The CDR3 nucleotides are TGTGCCAGCAGTTACCAGGCGACAGGGTCAGGGGAGCAGTACTTC. Translated, it gives CASSYQATGSGEQYF.

A note on this clonotype: One junction end does not reproduce the germline sequence, and a read error may be involved. The chain is built from TRBV20-1 and TRBJ2-5; TRBD2 matches at 8 bases. From germline, CDR1 is DFQATT and CDR2 SNEGSKA (reference sequence). This CDR3 comprises 11 residues. This CDR3 is CSGTSQEAQYF. In DNA, the CDR3 is TGCAGCGGGACTAGTCAAGAGGCCCAGTACTTC.

This clonotype was found a few times. V usage is TRBV7-9 and J usage is TRBJ2-3; D possibly matches TRBD1 or TRBD2 (5 bases each). Germline assignment: CDR1 SEHNR and CDR2 FQNEAQ (reference sequence). The CDR3 extends over 14 amino acids. The V gene lost 2 bases and the J gene lost 4 bases, with 10 bases spanning the gap. In DNA, the CDR3 is TGTGCCAGCAGCTTATTCCAGGGAGCAGATACGCAGTATTTT. Encoded protein: CASSLFQGADTQYF.

This clonotype was counted only a few times. The V and J genes are TRBV6-5 and TRBJ1-6, with 7 bases matching TRBD1. The CDR3 covers 17 residues. CDR1 and CDR2 (germline): MNHEY, SVGAGI. V trimming: 3 bases; J trimming: 4 bases; junction bases outside the gene matches: 9. The CDR3 sequence is CASSYPDRVGYNSPLHF. The CDR3 nucleotides are TGTGCCAGCAGTTATCCCGACAGGGTAGGGTATAATTCACCCCTCCACTTT.

This clonotype was observed a handful of times. J is TRBJ2-1 and V is TRBV4-2; 14 nucleotides line up with TRBD2. From germline, CDR1 is LGHNA and CDR2 YNFKEQ. J lost 6 bases, V lost 0 bases, and 7 bases had no gene match. The CDR3 is made up of 18 amino acids. The CDR3 nucleotides are TGTGCCAGCAGCCAAGATGCACCGACTAGCGGGGGGGTCAATGAGCAGTTCTTC. This gives the protein CASSQDAPTSGGVNEQFF.

This clonotype came up many times. The chain combines TRBV7-2 with TRBJ2-3; D possibly uses TRBD1 or TRBD2 (5 bases each). Germline CDR1 is SGHTA and CDR2 is FQGNSA. This CDR3 spans 16 amino acids. V was cut by 1 base and J by 2 bases, with 13 bases left in between. The CDR3 here is CASSLVVGAFTDTQYF. CDR3 nucleotide sequence: TGTGCCAGCAGCTTAGTCGTCGGGGCGTTCACAGATACGCAGTATTTT.

The chain employs TRBV2 and TRBJ2-7; 7 nucleotides line up with TRBD1. Germline loops: CDR1 SNHLY, CDR2 FYNNEI. This CDR3 has 13 residues. The V and J ends lost 6 bases and 10 bases, in that order; junction bases with no gene match: 12. CDR3 DNA: TGTGCCAGCAGACGACAGGGCCCAGAGATTCAGTACTTC. Amino acids: CASRRQGPEIQYF.

The chain is built from TRBV25-1 and TRBJ2-3, with a weak D call TRBD1 (6 bases). Looked up from germline, CDR1 is MGHDK and CDR2 is SYGVNS. The CDR3 runs 13 residues. Trimming left V 7 bases short and J 2 bases short, with 10 bases between. The CDR3: CASNRENTDTQYF. CDR3 coding DNA: TGTGCCAGCAACAGGGAAAACACAGATACGCAGTATTTT.

The CDR3 nucleotides read TGTGCCAGCAGCTTAGAGGCAGGGGGCACTTCTGAAGCTTTCTTT. This gives the protein CASSLEAGGTSEAFF. The chain has TRBV7-2 and TRBJ1-1; 8 bases are a match to TRBD1. Trimming at V came to 1 base and at J to 6 bases, leaving 7 bases not matched to a gene. Germline V CDR1 and CDR2: SGHTA, FQGNSA. The CDR3 runs to 15 residues.

This clonotype was detected only a few times. This chain joins TRBV2 and TRBJ2-2; 8 positions agree with TRBD1. This CDR3 comprises 15 residues. V was clipped by 5 bases and J by 5 bases; unmatched bases: 7. Germline loops: CDR1 SNHLY, CDR2 FYNNEI. The CDR3 spells CASSPDRGRTGELFF. The CDR3 DNA reads TGTGCCAGCAGTCCCGACAGGGGTCGGACCGGGGAGCTGTTTTTT.

The chain is built from TRBV11-2 and TRBJ2-1; 10 bases agree with TRBD2. The V and J ends lost 0 bases and 8 bases, in that order; junction bases with no gene match: 7. This CDR3 contains 16 residues. In germline, CDR1 is SGHAT, CDR2 FQNNGV. DNA for the CDR3: TGTGCCAGCAGCTTAGATGGTTTAGCGGGAGGCGATGAGCAGTTCTTC. It yields the protein CASSLDGLAGGDEQFF.

The rearrangement uses TRBV28 and TRBJ2-3; perhaps TRBD2 as D (5 bases). Trimming pared 4 bases from V and 5 bases from J, leaving 16 bases between. This CDR3 comprises 15 residues. Germline V gene data show CDR1 as MDHEN and CDR2 as SYDVKM. CDR3 sequence (DNA): TGTGCCAGCAGTTCCGGAGCGGACCTCCGAGATACGCAGTATTTT. Protein product: CASSSGADLRDTQYF. The full variable domain, completed using reference TRBV28 and TRBJ2-3, is DVKVTQSSRYLVKRTGEKVFLECVQDMDHENMFWYRQDPGLGLRLIYFSYDVKMKEKGDIPEGYSVSREKKERFSLILESASTNQTSMYLCASSSGADLRDTQYFGPGTRLTVL.

The J gene is TRBJ1-3, the V gene TRBV28; D possibly corresponds to TRBD1 (5 bases). The V end was cut by 6 bases, the J end by 2 bases, with 20 bases between. The CDR3 has 17 amino acids. CDR1 is MDHEN, CDR2 SYDVKM, per germline. In DNA form, the CDR3 reads TGTGCCAGCAGCAGGGAGATATCCAGGAGGGCTGGAAACACCATATATTTT. Translation: CASSREISRRAGNTIYF. Full variable domain (rest looked up from reference TRBV28 and TRBJ1-3): DVKVTQSSRYLVKRTGEKVFLECVQDMDHENMFWYRQDPGLGLRLIYFSYDVKMKEKGDIPEGYSVSREKKERFSLILESASTNQTSMYLCASSREISRRAGNTIYFGEGSWLTVV.

This clonotype was detected only a few times. V usage is TRBV7-6 and J usage is TRBJ1-1, with D possibly being TRBD1 (5 bases). Looked up from germline, CDR1 is SGHVS and CDR2 is FNYEAQ. This CDR3 region has 14 residues. Trimming took 5 bases from V and 1 from J, leaving 11 bases between them. This CDR3 is CASSIGTGNTEAFF. CDR3 DNA sequence: TGTGCCAGCAGCATCGGGACCGGGAACACTGAAGCTTTCTTT.